The sequence of this TCR beta chain was determined in a study of patients and donors after allogeneic stem cell transplantation. TCRdb processed the RT-PCR reads anew with MiXCR; each CDR3 protein has one entry. The table records fewer than 500,000 distinct CDR3 sequences, around 15% of them present only once. This clonotype was observed a few times. The CDR3 is 15 residues long. Germline values: CDR1 DFQATT, CDR2 SNEGSKA (reference sequence). Trimming removed 0 bases at V and 8 bases at J, with 16 bases between. The sequence was collected from a human donor who was either an allogeneic HSCT recipient or a stem cell or donor lymphocyte infusion donor (not recorded which). It is not recorded whose cells these are; they may come from a transplant donor. This chain connects TRBV20-1 to TRBJ1-4; D is unresolved. The sample was blood, either unsorted or a sorted T cell fraction (not recorded which). The CDR3 nucleotides are TGCAGTGCTAGAGATCATATCGAGCAAGCAGAAAAACTGTTTTTT. This translates into CSARDHIEQAEKLFF.